This T cell receptor (beta chain) was profiled in a study of cytomegalovirus exposure and HLA in healthy donors. Study-level results: From TCR beta sequences, most subjects' HLA-A and HLA-B alleles were reportedly predicted accurately.

The primer mix had 60 Vbeta and 13 Jbeta primers. Source study methods: The count from a later analysis was roughly 80 million unique TCR beta chains, some 12 million of them shared. Assay used: immunoSEQ multiplex PCR; TCRdb lists only in-frame clones, some missing. From that table come the V and J calls and clone size; the DNA was used to work out D and trimming. This sample yields around 200,000 clones, of which 75% to 90% are seen a single time; roughly 2.8% belongs to the top ten. Germline V gene sequence: CDR1 MDHEN, CDR2 SYDVKM. V trimming: 0 bases; J trimming: 10 bases; junction bases outside the gene matches: 6. The CDR3 totals 15 residues. Details on this clone: Its antigen remains unknown.

The V call is TRBV28, the J call TRBJ1-6; 7 bases match TRBD1. The material sequenced was PBMCs. The receptor was derived from a woman aged 45-65 years in good health and CMV-seropositive. The DNA for the CDR3 is TGTGCCAGCAGTTTATGGGGGACAGTACAATCACCCCTCCACTTT. This gives the protein CASSLWGTVQSPLHF.